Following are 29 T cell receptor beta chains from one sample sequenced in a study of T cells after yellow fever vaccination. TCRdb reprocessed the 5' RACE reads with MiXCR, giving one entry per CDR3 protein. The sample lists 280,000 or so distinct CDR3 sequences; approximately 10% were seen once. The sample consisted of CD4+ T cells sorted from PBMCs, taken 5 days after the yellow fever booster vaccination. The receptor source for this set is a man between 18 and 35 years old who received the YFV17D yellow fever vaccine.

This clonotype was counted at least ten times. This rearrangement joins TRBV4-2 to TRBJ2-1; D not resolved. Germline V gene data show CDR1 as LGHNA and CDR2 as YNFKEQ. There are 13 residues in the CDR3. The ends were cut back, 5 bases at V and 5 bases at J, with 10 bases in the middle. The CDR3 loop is CASSARLNNEQFF. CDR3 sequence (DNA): TGTGCCAGCAGCGCCCGACTTAACAATGAGCAGTTCTTC.

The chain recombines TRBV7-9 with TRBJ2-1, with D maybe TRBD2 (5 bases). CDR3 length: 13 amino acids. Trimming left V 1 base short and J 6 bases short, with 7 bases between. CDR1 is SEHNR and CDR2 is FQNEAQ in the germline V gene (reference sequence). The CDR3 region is CASSLVTTNEQFF. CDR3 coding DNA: TGTGCCAGCAGCTTAGTGACTACCAATGAGCAGTTCTTC.

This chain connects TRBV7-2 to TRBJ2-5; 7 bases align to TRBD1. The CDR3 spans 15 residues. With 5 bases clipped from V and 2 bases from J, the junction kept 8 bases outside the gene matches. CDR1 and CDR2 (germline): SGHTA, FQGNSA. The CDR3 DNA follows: TGTGCCAGCAGCCCCTGGACAGGAGTACAAGAGACCCAGTACTTC. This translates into CASSPWTGVQETQYF.

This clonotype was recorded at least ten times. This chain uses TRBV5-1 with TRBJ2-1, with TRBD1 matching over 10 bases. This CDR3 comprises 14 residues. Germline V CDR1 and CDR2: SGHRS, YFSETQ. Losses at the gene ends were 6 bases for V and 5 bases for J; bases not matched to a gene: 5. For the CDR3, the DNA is TGCGCCAGCAAGAGACAGGGGGCTGACAATGAGCAGTTCTTC. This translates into CASKRQGADNEQFF.

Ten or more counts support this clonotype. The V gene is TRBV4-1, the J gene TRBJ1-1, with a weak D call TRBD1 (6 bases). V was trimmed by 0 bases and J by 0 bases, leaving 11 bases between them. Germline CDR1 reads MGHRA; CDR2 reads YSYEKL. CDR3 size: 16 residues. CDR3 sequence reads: CASSQDRGTVNTEAFF. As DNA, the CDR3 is TGCGCCAGCAGCCAAGATAGGGGGACGGTGAACACTGAAGCTTTCTTT.

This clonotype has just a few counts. The CDR3 loop reads CATSRVGNEQYV. DNA for the CDR3: TGTGCCACCAGCAGAGTTGGTAACGAGCAGTACGTC. J is TRBJ2-7 and V is TRBV15; D not resolved. CDR1 is LNHNV and CDR2 is YYDKDF in the germline V gene (reference sequence). V dropped 1 base and J dropped 5 bases, with 6 bases sitting between them. The CDR3 is 12 residues long.

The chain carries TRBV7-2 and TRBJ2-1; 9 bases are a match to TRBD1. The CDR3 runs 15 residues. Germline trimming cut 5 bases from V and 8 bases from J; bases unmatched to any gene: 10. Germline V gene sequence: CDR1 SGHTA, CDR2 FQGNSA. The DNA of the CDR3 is TGTGCCAGCAGCGAATCCGGACAGGGGAGATATGAGCAGTTCTTC. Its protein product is CASSESGQGRYEQFF.

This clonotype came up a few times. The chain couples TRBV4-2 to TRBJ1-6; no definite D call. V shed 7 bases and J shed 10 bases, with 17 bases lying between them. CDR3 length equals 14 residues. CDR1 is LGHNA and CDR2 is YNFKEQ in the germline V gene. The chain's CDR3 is CASNTPGSGSPLHF. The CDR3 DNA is TGTGCCAGCAACACGCCCGGAAGTGGGTCACCCCTCCACTTT.

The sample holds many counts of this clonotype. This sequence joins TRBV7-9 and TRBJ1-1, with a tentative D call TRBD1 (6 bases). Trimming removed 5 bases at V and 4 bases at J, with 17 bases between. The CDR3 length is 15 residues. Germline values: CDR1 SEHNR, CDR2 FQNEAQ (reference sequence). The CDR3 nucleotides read TGTGCCAGCAGCACAAACAGGGTTGGGAGCACTGAAGCTTTCTTT. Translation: CASSTNRVGSTEAFF.

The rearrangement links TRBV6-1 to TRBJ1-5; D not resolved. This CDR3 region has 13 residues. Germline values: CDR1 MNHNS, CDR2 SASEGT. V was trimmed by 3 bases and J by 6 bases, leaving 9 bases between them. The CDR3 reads CASSDLTRQPQHF. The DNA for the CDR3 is TGTGCCAGCAGTGACTTGACTCGTCAGCCCCAGCATTTT.

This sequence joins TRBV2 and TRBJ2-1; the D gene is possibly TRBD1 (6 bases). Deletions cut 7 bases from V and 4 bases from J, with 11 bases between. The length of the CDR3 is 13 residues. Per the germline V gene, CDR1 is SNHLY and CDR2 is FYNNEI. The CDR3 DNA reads TGTGCCAGCAAATCGGACAGATACAATGAGCAGTTCTTC. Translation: CASKSDRYNEQFF.

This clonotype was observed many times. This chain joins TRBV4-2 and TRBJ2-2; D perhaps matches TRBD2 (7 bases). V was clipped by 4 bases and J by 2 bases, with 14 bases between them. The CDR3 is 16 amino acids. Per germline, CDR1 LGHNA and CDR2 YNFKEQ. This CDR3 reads CASSLDGGPNTGELFF. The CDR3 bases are TGTGCCAGCAGCCTAGACGGGGGGCCTAACACCGGGGAGCTGTTTTTT.

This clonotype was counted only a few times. CDR3 DNA sequence: TGTGCCAGCAGCTTAGAAGGCCCGGGTAGCAATCAGCCCCAGCATTTT. Amino acid sequence: CASSLEGPGSNQPQHF. The V call is TRBV7-2, the J call TRBJ1-5, with D unresolved. V lost 1 base and J 0 bases, leaving 10 bases between the germline ends. The germline CDR1 and CDR2 sequences are SGHTA and FQGNSA. The CDR3 sequence is 16 residues long.

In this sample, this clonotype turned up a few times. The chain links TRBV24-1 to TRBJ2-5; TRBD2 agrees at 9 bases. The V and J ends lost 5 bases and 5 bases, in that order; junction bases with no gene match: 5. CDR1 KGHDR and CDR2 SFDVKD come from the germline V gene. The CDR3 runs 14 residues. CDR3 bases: TGTGCCACCAGTGGACTAGCGGATATGGAGACCCAGTACTTC. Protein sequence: CATSGLADMETQYF.

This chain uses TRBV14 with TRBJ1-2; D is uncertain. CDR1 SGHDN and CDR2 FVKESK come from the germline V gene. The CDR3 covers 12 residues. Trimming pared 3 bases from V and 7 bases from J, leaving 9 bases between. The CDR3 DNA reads TGTGCCAGCAGCCAGGCAAAACGTGGCTACACCTTC. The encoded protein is CASSQAKRGYTF.

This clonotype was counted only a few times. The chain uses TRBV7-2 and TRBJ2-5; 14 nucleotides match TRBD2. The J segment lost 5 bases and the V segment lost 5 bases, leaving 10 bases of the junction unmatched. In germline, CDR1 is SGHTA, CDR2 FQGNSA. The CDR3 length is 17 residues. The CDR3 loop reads CASSQGATSGGDETQYF. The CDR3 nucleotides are TGTGCCAGCAGCCAAGGGGCGACTAGCGGGGGGGACGAGACCCAGTACTTC.

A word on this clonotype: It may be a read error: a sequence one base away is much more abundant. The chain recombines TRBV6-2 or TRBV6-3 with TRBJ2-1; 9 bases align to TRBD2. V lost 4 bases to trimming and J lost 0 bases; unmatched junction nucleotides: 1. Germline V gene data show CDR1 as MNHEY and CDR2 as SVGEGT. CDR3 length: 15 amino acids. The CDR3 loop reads CASSFSGGSYNEQFF. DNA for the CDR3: TGTGCCAGCAGTTTTAGCGGGGGCTCCTACAATGAGCAGTTCTTC.

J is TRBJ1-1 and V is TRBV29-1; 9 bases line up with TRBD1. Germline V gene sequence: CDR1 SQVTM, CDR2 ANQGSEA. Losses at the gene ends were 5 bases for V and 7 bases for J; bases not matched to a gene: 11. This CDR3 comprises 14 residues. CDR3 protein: CSVRTGDQTNEAFF. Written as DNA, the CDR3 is TGCAGCGTTCGGACAGGGGACCAAACGAATGAAGCTTTCTTT.

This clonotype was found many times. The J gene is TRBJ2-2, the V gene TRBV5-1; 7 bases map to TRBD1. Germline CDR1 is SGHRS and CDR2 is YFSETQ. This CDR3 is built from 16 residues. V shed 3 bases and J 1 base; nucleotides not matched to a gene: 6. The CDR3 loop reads CASSSSGTVNTGELFF. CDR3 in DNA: TGCGCCAGCAGCTCTTCCGGGACAGTGAACACCGGGGAGCTGTTTTTT.

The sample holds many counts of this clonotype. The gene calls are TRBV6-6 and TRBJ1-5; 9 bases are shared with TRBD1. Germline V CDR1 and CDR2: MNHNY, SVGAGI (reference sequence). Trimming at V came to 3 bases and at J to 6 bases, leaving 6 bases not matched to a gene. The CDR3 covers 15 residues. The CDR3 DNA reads TGTGCCAGCAGTTATGGACAGGGGAGCTTTCAGCCCCAGCATTTT. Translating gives CASSYGQGSFQPQHF.

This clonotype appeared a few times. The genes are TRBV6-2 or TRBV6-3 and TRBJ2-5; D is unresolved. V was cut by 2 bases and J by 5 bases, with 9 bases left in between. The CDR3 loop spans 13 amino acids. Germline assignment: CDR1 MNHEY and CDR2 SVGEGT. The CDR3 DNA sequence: TGTGCCAGCAGTTACCGCCGGCCCGAGACCCAGTACTTC. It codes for CASSYRRPETQYF.

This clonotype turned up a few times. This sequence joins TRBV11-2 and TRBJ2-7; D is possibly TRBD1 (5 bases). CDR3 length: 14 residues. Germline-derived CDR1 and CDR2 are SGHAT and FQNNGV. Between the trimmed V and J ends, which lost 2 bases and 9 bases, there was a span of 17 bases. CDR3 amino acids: CASSLTPSTGWQYV. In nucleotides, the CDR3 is TGTGCCAGCAGCTTAACCCCGAGCACAGGCTGGCAGTACGTC.

The CDR3 spells CASSHDRGGYEQYV. The DNA for the CDR3 is TGTGCCAGCAGCCACGACAGGGGGGGCTACGAGCAGTACGTC. The V gene is TRBV5-6, the J gene TRBJ2-7; 9 bases line up with TRBD1. The germline V gene encodes CDR1 SGHDT and CDR2 YYEEEE. The CDR3 runs to 14 residues. Unmatched junction bases numbered 5, after V lost 4 bases and J lost 3 bases.

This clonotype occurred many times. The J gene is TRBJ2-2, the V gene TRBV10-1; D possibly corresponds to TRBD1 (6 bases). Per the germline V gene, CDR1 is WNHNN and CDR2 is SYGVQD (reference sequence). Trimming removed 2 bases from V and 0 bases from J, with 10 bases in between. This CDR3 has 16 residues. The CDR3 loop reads CASSEGTTTNTGELFF. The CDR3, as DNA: TGCGCCAGCAGTGAGGGGACAACAACGAACACCGGGGAGCTGTTTTTT.

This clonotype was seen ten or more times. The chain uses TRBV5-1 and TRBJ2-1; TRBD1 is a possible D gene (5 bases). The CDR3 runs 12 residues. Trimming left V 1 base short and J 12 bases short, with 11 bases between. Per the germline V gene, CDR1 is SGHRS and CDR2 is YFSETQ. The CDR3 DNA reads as TGCGCCAGCAGCTTGACAGGCTGGGGGCAGTTCTTC. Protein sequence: CASSLTGWGQFF.

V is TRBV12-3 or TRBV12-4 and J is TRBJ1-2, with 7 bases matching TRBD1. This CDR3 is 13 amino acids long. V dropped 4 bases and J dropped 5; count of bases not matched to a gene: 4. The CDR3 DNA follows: TGTGCCAGCAGTTCGGGACAGAAATATGGCTACACCTTC. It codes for CASSSGQKYGYTF.

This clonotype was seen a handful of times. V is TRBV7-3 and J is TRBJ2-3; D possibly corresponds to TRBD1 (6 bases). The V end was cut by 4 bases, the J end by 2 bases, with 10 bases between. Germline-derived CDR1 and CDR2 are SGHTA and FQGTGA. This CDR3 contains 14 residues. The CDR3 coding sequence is TGTGCCAGCAGCTCCGGACAGACCACAGATACGCAGTATTTT. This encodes CASSSGQTTDTQYF.

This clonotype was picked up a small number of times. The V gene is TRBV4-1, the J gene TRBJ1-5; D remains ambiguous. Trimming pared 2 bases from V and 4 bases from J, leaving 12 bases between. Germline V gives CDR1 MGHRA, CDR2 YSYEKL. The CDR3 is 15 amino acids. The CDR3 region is CASSQIDGVNQPQHF. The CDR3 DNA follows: TGCGCCAGCAGCCAAATAGACGGAGTTAATCAGCCCCAGCATTTT.

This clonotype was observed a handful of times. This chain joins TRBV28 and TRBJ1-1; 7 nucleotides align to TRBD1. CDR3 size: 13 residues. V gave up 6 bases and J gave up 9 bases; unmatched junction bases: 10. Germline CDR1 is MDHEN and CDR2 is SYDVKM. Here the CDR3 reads CASSSWTGPQAFF. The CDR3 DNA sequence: TGTGCCAGCAGCTCCTGGACAGGACCTCAAGCTTTCTTT.